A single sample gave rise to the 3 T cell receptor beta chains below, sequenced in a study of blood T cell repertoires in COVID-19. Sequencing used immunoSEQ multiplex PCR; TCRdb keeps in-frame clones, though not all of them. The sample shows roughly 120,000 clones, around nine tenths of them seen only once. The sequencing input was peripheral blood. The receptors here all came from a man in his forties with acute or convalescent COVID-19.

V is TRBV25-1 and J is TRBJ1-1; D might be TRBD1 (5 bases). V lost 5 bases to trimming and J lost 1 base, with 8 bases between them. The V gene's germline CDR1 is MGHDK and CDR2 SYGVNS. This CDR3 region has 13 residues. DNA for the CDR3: TGTGCCAGCAGTACAGGTGAGAACACTGAAGCTTTCTTT. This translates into CASSTGENTEAFF.

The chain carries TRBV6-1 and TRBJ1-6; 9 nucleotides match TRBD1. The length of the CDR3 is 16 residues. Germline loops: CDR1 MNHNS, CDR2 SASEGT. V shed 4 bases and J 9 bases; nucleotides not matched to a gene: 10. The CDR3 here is CASSAGRGQGSSPLHF. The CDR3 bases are TGTGCCAGCAGTGCCGGGAGGGGACAGGGAAGTTCACCCCTCCACTTT.

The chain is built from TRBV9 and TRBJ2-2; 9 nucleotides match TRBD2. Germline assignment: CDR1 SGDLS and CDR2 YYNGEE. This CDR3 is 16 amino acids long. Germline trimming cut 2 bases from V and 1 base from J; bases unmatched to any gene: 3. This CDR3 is CASSVSGRVNTGELFF. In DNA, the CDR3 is TGTGCCAGCAGCGTTAGCGGGAGAGTGAACACCGGGGAGCTGTTTTTT.